Given below is one T cell receptor beta chain in context. The antigen it recognizes is unknown. The junction departs from germline at one end; a sequencing error may be responsible. The source of the sample is a study of shared clonotypes between healthy human individuals (dated by TCRdb to about 2020). In the study overall: The cohort comprised two women and a few men aged 18 to 49 years. Per donor, three plates each were used for CD4 naive and CD4 memory, two for CD8 naive, and one for CD8 memory. Between about 0.9 and 9 billion PBMCs per donor were obtained by leukapheresis. Different laboratories and diverse techniques were used to prepare libraries and sequence TCR repertoires, to increase sequencing depth and limit assay-specific biases. To estimate repertoire size and how much clonotypes are shared between individuals, the study performed deep sequencing of blood TCR repertoires from roughly five healthy adults. The investigation overall reported the following: Compared with non-shared clonotypes, clonotypes shared by all four sorted-subset donors had higher generation probabilities. Rarefaction of sorted-subset datasets indicated incomplete sequencing despite the large sequencing depth. The small number of donors limited the genetic and exposure-history diversity represented. Only blood was sampled, and tissue TCR repertoires likely differ from those in blood. When a handful of donors were compared, the shared fraction of clonotypes was 5% to 6.5% for naive CD4, around 3.5% for naive CD8, 2% to 2.5% for memory CD4, and 0.4% for memory CD8. Naive subsets generally had larger estimated clonotype richness than memory subsets did. Pairwise subsampling led to the expectation that sequencing depth would affect the degree of clonotype sharing among donors.

For the CD8 naive samples, CD45RO-negative cells were positively selected for CCR7, yielding a CD45RA+CCR7+ population from which TemRA cells were excluded. The donors were healthy, HIV-negative adults who had no recently reported acute infections or vaccinations. Every donor was a Caucasian adult residing in Nashville, Tennessee, USA. After blood collection by leukapheresis, PBMCs were isolated using Ficoll-Histopaque density gradient centrifugation and then cryopreserved in the vapor phase of liquid nitrogen. Analytical flow cytometry was used to check the purity and quantity of every magnetically sorted T cell population. Genomic DNA was isolated from each sorted fraction and quantified by UV absorbance on a Nanodrop 2000c. CDR1 and CDR2, looked up from the germline V gene, are SQVTM and ANQGSEA. From the cysteine up to the phenylalanine, the CDR3 has a length of 15 residues. The read is trimmed to its CDR3 DNA, 45 bases read in frame from base 1.

Using the deep immunoSEQ assay, multiplex PCR amplified TCR CDR3 regions from genomic DNA. Genomic DNA extracted from each cell subset was distributed evenly over all wells of several immunoSEQ 96-well plates, and each plate served as one replicate. Each replicate PCR for sorted subsets received around 0.2 ug genomic DNA, equal to roughly 29,000 T cell genomes. Purified libraries were measured with a Qubit 3.0 fluorometer, size-checked on a Bioanalyzer 2100, and measured again with the KAPA Library Quantification kit. A separate single-read 150-cycle Illumina NextSeq 550 flow cell was used to sequence each immunoSEQ 96-well plate. In the source study's methods: The immunoSEQ output contained only junctional sequences without quality scores, so filtering could not match that applied to full-length reads. To assign V/J genes and CDR3, sequences were annotated against IMGT germline references using PyIR, a Python wrapper for IgBLAST v1.9. Reads with weak V/J assignments (E-value above 1e-6), missing CDR3, stop codons, out-of-frame junctions, or ambiguous translated residues were removed. A V3J clonotype was defined by an identical inferred V gene, J gene, and CDR3 amino acid sequence. Percentage overlap between repertoires was computed as shared unique clonotypes divided by the size of the smaller repertoire. Repertoire richness was assessed with RTK rarefaction, the Chao1 estimator, and Recon v2.1 estimates of unobserved clonotypes. Generation probabilities for all TCRbeta clonotypes obtained by the gDNA method from a handful of donors were computed using OLGA. TCRdb's version of the immuneACCESS table is confined to in-frame rearrangements and falls short of the full clone set. An unresolved V gene accounts for under half of the shortfall where checked; the remainder is of unknown origin. V and J calls plus clone size are reproduced from that table; the DNA served to infer D and trimming. This sample has 1.5 million to 2.5 million clones in its table, and 85% to 95% of those were observed once. The top ten hold more than 0.95% of the sample.

The chain uses TRBV29-1 and TRBJ2-3, with 10 bases in between that match TRBD2. The sequencing sample was made of naive CD8+ T cells sorted from blood. Interpreted using the paper, the cell subset or site label stands for: CD45RA+CCR7+. The TCR sequence derives from a man younger than 35 in good health. The CDR3 protein: CSVEGGAGGPDTQYF. The base sequence is TGCAGCGTCGAAGGAGGAGCGGGGGGGCCAGATACGCAGTATTTT.